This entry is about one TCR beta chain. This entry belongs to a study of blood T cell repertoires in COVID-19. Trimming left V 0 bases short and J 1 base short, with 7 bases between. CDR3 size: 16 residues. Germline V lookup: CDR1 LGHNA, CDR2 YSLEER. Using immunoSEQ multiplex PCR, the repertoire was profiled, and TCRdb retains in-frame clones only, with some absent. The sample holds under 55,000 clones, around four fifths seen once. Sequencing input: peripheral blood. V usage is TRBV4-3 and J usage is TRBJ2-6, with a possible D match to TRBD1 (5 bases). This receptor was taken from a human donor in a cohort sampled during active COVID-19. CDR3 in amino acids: CASSQETGSGANVLTF. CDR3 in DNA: TGCGCCAGCAGCCAAGAAACAGGTTCTGGGGCCAACGTCCTGACTTTC.